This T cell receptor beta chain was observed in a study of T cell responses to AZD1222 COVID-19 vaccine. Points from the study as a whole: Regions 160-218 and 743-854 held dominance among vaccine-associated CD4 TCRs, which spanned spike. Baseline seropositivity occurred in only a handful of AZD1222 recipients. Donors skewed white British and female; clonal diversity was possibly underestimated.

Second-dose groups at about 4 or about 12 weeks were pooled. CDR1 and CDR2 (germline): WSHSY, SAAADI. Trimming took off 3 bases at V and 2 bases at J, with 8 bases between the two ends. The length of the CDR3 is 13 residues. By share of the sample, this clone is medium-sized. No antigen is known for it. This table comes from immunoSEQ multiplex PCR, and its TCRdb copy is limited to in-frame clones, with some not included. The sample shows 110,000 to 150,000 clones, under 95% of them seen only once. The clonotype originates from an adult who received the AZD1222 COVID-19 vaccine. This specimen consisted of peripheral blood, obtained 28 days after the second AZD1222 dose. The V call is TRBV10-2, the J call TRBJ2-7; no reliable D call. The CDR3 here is CASSETITYEQYF. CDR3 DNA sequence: TGCGCCAGCAGTGAAACTATAACCTACGAGCAGTACTTC.